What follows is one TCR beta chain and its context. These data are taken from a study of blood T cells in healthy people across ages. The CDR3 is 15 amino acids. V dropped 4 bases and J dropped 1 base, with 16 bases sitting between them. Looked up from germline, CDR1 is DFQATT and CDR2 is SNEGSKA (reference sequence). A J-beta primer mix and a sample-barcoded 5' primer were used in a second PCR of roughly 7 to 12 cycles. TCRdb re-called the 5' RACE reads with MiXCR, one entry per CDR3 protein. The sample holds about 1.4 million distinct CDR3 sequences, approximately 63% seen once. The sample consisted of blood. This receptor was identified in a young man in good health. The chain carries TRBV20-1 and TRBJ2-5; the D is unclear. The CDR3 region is CSAIPVELFQETQYF. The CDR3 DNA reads TGCAGTGCTATCCCGGTAGAACTTTTCCAAGAGACCCAGTACTTC.